These 28 T cell receptor beta chains were sequenced from one sample in a study of spatial heterogeneity in lung cancer. Time point meaning: sample taken at primary tumor resection. The study sequenced unsorted whole RNA from tumor, nontumor lung or frozen PBMC. TCRdb passed the 5' RACE reads through MiXCR, listing each CDR3 protein once. In the table there are several thousand distinct CDR3 sequences, 7% to 9.5% of which are singletons. The material was PBMCs, obtained at surgery. The receptor source for this set is a female donor with early-stage non-small cell lung cancer.

The chain recombines TRBV6-5 with TRBJ2-2; D tentatively reads TRBD1 or TRBD2 (5 bases each). Trimming took off 8 bases at V and 2 bases at J, with 15 bases between the two ends. The CDR3 has 15 residues. The germline V gene encodes CDR1 MNHEY and CDR2 SVGAGI. This chain's CDR3 is CASFRRGENTGELFF. The CDR3 nucleotides are TGTGCCAGCTTCCGACGAGGGGAAAACACCGGGGAGCTGTTTTTT.

The chain uses TRBV29-1 and TRBJ2-1; no clear D gene. This CDR3 region has 14 residues. Deletions cut 0 bases from V and 4 bases from J, with 10 bases between. The V gene's germline CDR1 is SQVTM and CDR2 ANQGSEA. CDR3 coding DNA: TGCAGCGTTGAAGATCTTTCGAGATACAATGAGCAGTTCTTC. Translation gives CSVEDLSRYNEQFF.

The chain has TRBV12-3 or TRBV12-4 and TRBJ2-7; D not resolved. CDR3 length: 12 amino acids. The V end lost 6 bases, the J end lost 6 bases, and 12 bases lay between the germline ends. Here the CDR3 reads CASSQGRREQYF. CDR3 nucleotides: TGTGCCAGCAGCCAAGGACGTCGCGAGCAGTACTTC.

This clonotype is medium-sized in the sample. The V and J genes are TRBV18 and TRBJ1-1, with unresolved D. The CDR3 covers 13 residues. V lost 3 bases and J 3 bases, leaving 8 bases between the germline ends. The germline V gene encodes CDR1 KGHSH and CDR2 LQKENI. The CDR3 nucleotides are TGTGCCAGCTCACCGCTCGGGGACACTGAAGCTTTCTTT. Translated, it gives CASSPLGDTEAFF. Combining the CDR3 with reference TRBV18 and TRBJ1-1 gives the whole variable domain NAGVMQNPRHLVRRRGQEARLRCSPMKGHSHVYWYRQLPEEGLKFMVYLQKENIIDESGMPKERFSAEFPKEGPSILRIQQVVRGDSAAYFCASSPLGDTEAFFGQGTRLTVV.

This clonotype was found a few times. This chain connects TRBV12-3 or TRBV12-4 to TRBJ1-1; perhaps TRBD1 as D (5 bases). The CDR3 loop spans 16 amino acids. V was cut by 1 base and J by 4 bases, with 16 bases left in between. The CDR3 protein is CASSLGFFAGSTEAFF. CDR3 sequence (DNA): TGTGCCAGCAGTTTAGGGTTTTTTGCAGGGAGCACTGAAGCTTTCTTT.

This clonotype is deemed medium-sized. The chain is built from TRBV7-9 and TRBJ2-5; 11 bases are shared with TRBD1. CDR3 length: 14 amino acids. With 4 bases clipped from V and 5 bases from J, the junction kept 3 bases outside the gene matches. Per germline, CDR1 SEHNR and CDR2 FQNEAQ (reference sequence). The CDR3 here is CASSWTGGSETQYF. In DNA form, the CDR3 reads TGTGCCAGCAGCTGGACAGGGGGCAGCGAGACCCAGTACTTC.

By share, this clonotype counts as medium-sized. The chain recombines TRBV7-9 with TRBJ2-5, with D uncertain. Germline CDR1 reads SEHNR; CDR2 reads FQNEAQ (reference sequence). Trimming shortened V by 0 bases and J by 0 bases, and 14 bases separated the two germline ends. CDR3 length equals 17 residues. The CDR3 protein is CASSLAADTVYQETQYF. Written as DNA, the CDR3 is TGTGCCAGCAGCTTAGCCGCGGATACCGTGTACCAAGAGACCCAGTACTTC.

This clonotype was counted at least ten times. The rearrangement uses TRBV12-3 or TRBV12-4 and TRBJ2-2; 8 bases agree with TRBD2. The CDR3 has 19 residues. Germline trimming cut 5 bases from V and 2 bases from J; bases unmatched to any gene: 16. The CDR3 DNA sequence: TGTGCCAGCAGTCCCGCTGAATCTCTAGCGGGCGTCAACACCGGGGAGCTGTTTTTT. Its translation is CASSPAESLAGVNTGELFF.

This clonotype was recorded a few times. The V call is TRBV7-8, the J call TRBJ2-5, with D tentatively TRBD2 (5 bases). The CDR3 length is 13 residues. Germline V gene data show CDR1 as SGHVS and CDR2 as FQNEAQ. Trimming left V 7 bases short and J 3 bases short, with 12 bases between. The CDR3 here is CASMASHEETQYF. DNA for the CDR3: TGTGCCAGCATGGCTAGCCATGAAGAGACCCAGTACTTC.

This clonotype was recorded many times. The rearrangement links TRBV29-1 to TRBJ2-7, with D uncertain. The germline V gene has CDR1 SQVTM and CDR2 ANQGSEA. CDR3 size: 13 residues. V shed 4 bases and J shed 0 bases, with 10 bases lying between them. CDR3 DNA sequence: TGCAGCGTTGTAGGGCTGAGCTCCTACGAGCAGTACTTC. Protein sequence: CSVVGLSSYEQYF.

This clonotype has ten or more counts. The V call is TRBV6-2 or TRBV6-3, the J call TRBJ1-4; 8 bases agree with TRBD1. The V gene's germline CDR1 is MNHEY and CDR2 SVGEGT. This CDR3 is built from 13 residues. V lost 7 bases, J lost 8 bases, and 6 bases stayed unmatched. The CDR3 is CASTKTGEEKLFF. CDR3 in DNA: TGTGCCAGCACCAAGACAGGGGAGGAAAAACTGTTTTTT.

There are a few counts of this clonotype. The rearrangement links TRBV27 to TRBJ1-1; D is ambiguous. CDR3 length: 13 amino acids. Trimming shortened V by 5 bases and J by 2 bases, and 9 bases separated the two germline ends. In germline, CDR1 is MNHEY, CDR2 SMNVEV (reference sequence). CDR3 sequence reads: CASSQAGNTEAFF. The CDR3, as DNA: TGTGCCAGCAGTCAGGCGGGTAACACTGAAGCTTTCTTT.

This clonotype was detected ten times or more. CDR3 residues: CASRTGVGNQPQHF. DNA for the CDR3: TGTGCCAGCAGGACTGGGGTTGGCAATCAGCCCCAGCATTTT. The rearrangement links TRBV2 to TRBJ1-5; D gene ambiguous. There are 14 residues in the CDR3. Germline V CDR1 and CDR2: SNHLY, FYNNEI. The V gene lost 6 bases and the J gene lost 2 bases, with 11 bases spanning the gap.

This clonotype was seen many times. The CDR3 is CASKGSGYEQYF. The CDR3 DNA is TGTGCCAGTAAAGGGAGTGGCTACGAGCAGTACTTC. The V gene is TRBV19, the J gene TRBJ2-7, with TRBD2 as a possible D gene (5 bases). CDR3 length: 12 residues. CDR1 and CDR2 (germline): LNHDA, SQIVND (reference sequence). V was clipped by 7 bases and J by 3 bases, with 10 bases between them.

This clonotype is deemed medium-sized. The chain recombines TRBV11-2 with TRBJ2-5; D remains ambiguous. Germline V CDR1 and CDR2: SGHAT, FQNNGV. The CDR3 loop spans 14 amino acids. V was trimmed by 5 bases and J by 0 bases, leaving 10 bases between them. CDR3 bases: TGTGCCAGCAGCCCTACTACGAACCAAGAGACCCAGTACTTC. Translation gives CASSPTTNQETQYF.

This clonotype was detected a few times. This sequence joins TRBV21-1 and TRBJ1-1. TRBV21-1 is tagged as a pseudogene. The CDR3 has 14 residues. CDR3 in DNA: TGTGCCAGCAGCAACTTAGAGGGGAACACTGAAGCTTTCTTT. Translating gives CASSNLEGNTEAFF.

This clonotype counts as medium-sized. CDR3 loop: CASSQGPGQGYEQYF. In nucleotides, the CDR3 is TGCGCCAGCAGCCAGGGACCGGGACAGGGTTACGAGCAGTACTTC. The genes are TRBV4-1 and TRBJ2-7, with TRBD1 matching over 9 bases. CDR3 size: 15 residues. Germline CDR1 MGHRA, CDR2 YSYEKL. V was pared by 3 bases and J by 4 bases, with 7 bases of the junction left unmatched.

The sample holds many counts of this clonotype. This chain joins TRBV5-1 and TRBJ2-6; D is ambiguous. This CDR3 has 14 residues. Per the germline V gene, CDR1 is SGHRS and CDR2 is YFSETQ. The germline V and J ends were trimmed by 4 bases and 0 bases, with 5 bases remaining between them. For the CDR3, the DNA is TGCGCCAGCAGCACCGACTCTGGGGCCAACGTCCTGACTTTC. Translation gives CASSTDSGANVLTF. Full variable domain (missing parts from reference TRBV5-1 and TRBJ2-6): KAGVTQTPRYLIKTRGQQVTLSCSPISGHRSVSWYQQTPGQGLQFLFEYFSETQRNKGNFPGRFSGRQFSNSRSEMNVSTLELGDSALYLCASSTDSGANVLTFGAGSRLTVL.

Ten or more counts support this clonotype. This sequence joins TRBV7-9 and TRBJ2-3; D unresolved. V lost 8 bases, J lost 2 bases, and 5 bases lay in between. This CDR3 comprises 11 residues. Germline CDR1 is SEHNR and CDR2 is FQNEAQ (reference sequence). CDR3: CASQTTDTQYF. The CDR3 DNA is TGTGCCAGCCAGACCACAGATACGCAGTATTTT.

This clonotype qualifies as medium-sized. The rearrangement joins TRBV5-1 to TRBJ2-3, with 11 bases lining up with TRBD2. The CDR3 totals 16 residues. CDR1 SGHRS and CDR2 YFSETQ come from the germline V gene. Trimming cost V 4 bases and J 3 bases; bases outside gene matches: 7. CDR3 sequence (DNA): TGCGCCAGCAGCCTCCCGACTAGCGGGGATACAGATACGCAGTATTTT. It translates to CASSLPTSGDTDTQYF.

The rearrangement links TRBV3-1 to TRBJ1-3; D remains ambiguous. In germline, CDR1 is LGHDT, CDR2 YNNKEL (reference sequence). CDR3 size: 13 residues. V lost 0 bases to trimming and J lost 0 bases, with 0 bases between them. The CDR3 DNA sequence: TGTGCCAGCAGCCAAGACTCTGGAAACACCATATATTTT. Translating gives CASSQDSGNTIYF.

This clonotype was counted many times. The chain combines TRBV9 with TRBJ2-4; D gene unclear. The germline CDR1 and CDR2 sequences are SGDLS and YYNGEE. V was pared by 0 bases and J by 0 bases, with 7 bases between. CDR3 length equals 15 residues. The CDR3 region is CASSVEPSAKNIQYF. The CDR3 region has the DNA TGTGCCAGCAGCGTAGAACCATCAGCCAAAAACATTCAGTACTTC.

This clonotype is labeled medium-sized. V and J are TRBV6-5 and TRBJ2-5; tentatively, D is TRBD1 or TRBD2 (6 bases each). Trimming cost V 4 bases and J 5 bases, with 17 bases left between them. CDR1 and CDR2 (germline): MNHEY, SVGAGI. The length of the CDR3 is 15 residues. The DNA for the CDR3 is TGTGCCAGCAGTTCCACTAGACTGGGGGGCGAGACCCAGTACTTC. This codes for CASSSTRLGGETQYF.

This clonotype has more than one count but fewer than ten. J is TRBJ1-4 and V is TRBV4-1; D gene ambiguous. The CDR3 sequence is 17 residues long. Per germline, CDR1 MGHRA and CDR2 YSYEKL. Trimming stripped 2 bases from V and 1 base from J, with 14 bases between. The CDR3 DNA follows: TGCGCCAGCAGCCAATTGGGTATGGGGAGAACTAATGAAAAACTGTTTTTT. This translates into CASSQLGMGRTNEKLFF.

The V call is TRBV5-1, the J call TRBJ1-2; no clear D gene. V shed 4 bases and J shed 2 bases, with 6 bases lying between them. This CDR3 spans 12 amino acids. Germline CDR1 is SGHRS and CDR2 is YFSETQ. CDR3 sequence reads: CASSEDNYGYTF. CDR3 DNA: TGCGCCAGCAGCGAGGACAACTATGGCTACACCTTC.

This clonotype showed up many times. The chain employs TRBV7-2 and TRBJ2-7; unclear D gene. CDR3 length equals 14 residues. V lost 1 base to trimming and J lost 0 bases, with 7 bases between them. The germline V gene encodes CDR1 SGHTA and CDR2 FQGNSA. Written as DNA, the CDR3 is TGTGCCAGCAGCTTAGAGCAGGCCTCCTACGAGCAGTACTTC. This gives the protein CASSLEQASYEQYF.

This clonotype has ten or more counts. Compared with germline, one end of the junction differs, possibly owing to a read error. This rearrangement joins TRBV15 to TRBJ2-1, with TRBD1 identical over 8 bases. The CDR3 is made up of 15 amino acids. Per the germline V gene, CDR1 is LNHNV and CDR2 is YYDKDF (reference sequence). The CDR3 protein is CATSREQGAYSEQFF. CDR3 coding DNA: TGTGCCACCAGCAGAGAGCAGGGGGCTTACAGTGAGCAGTTCTTC.

This clonotype has a count of ten or more. This chain links TRBV6-1 with TRBJ2-3; D uncertain. CDR3 length: 12 amino acids. The V gene's germline CDR1 is MNHNS and CDR2 SASEGT. Trimming stripped 4 bases from V and 0 bases from J, with 2 bases between. In DNA form, the CDR3 reads TGTGCCAGCAGTGTAAGCACAGATACGCAGTATTTT. It encodes CASSVSTDTQYF.